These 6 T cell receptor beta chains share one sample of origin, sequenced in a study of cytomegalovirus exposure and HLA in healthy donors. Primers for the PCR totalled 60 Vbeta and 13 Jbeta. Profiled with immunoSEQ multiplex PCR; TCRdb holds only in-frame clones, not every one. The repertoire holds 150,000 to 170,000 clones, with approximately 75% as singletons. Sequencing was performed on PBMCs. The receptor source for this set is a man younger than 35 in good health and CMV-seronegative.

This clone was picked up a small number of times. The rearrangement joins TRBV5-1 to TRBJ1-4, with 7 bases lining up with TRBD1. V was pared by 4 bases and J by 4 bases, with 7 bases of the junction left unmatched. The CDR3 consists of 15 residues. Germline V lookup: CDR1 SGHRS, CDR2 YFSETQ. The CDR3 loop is CASSPGTVYNEKLFF. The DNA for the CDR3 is TGCGCCAGCAGCCCTGGGACAGTTTATAATGAAAAACTGTTTTTT.

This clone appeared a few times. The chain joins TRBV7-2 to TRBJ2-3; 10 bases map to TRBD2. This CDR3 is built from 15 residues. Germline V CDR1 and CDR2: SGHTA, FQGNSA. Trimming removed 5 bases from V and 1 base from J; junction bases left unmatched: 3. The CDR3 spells CASSPGTSGTDTQYF. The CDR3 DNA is TGTGCCAGCAGCCCTGGGACTAGCGGCACAGATACGCAGTATTTT.

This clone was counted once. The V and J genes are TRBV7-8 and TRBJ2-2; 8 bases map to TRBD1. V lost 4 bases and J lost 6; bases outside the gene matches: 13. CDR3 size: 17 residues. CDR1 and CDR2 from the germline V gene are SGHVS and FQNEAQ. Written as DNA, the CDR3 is TGTGCCAGCAGCTCCTCCTCCCGGACAGGGTTCGCCGGGGAGCTGTTTTTT. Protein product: CASSSSSRTGFAGELFF. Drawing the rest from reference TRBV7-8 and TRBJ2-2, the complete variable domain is GAGVSQSPRYKVAKRGQDVALRCDPISGHVSLFWYQQALGQGPEFLTYFQNEAQLDKSGLPSDRFFAERPEGSVSTLKIQRTQQEDSAVYLCASSSSSRTGFAGELFFGEGSRLTVL.

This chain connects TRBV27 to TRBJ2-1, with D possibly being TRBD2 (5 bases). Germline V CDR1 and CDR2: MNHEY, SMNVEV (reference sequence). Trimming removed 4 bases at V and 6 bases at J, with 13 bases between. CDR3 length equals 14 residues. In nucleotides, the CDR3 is TGTGCCAGCAGTTACTCTAGCACGGCCAATGAGCAGTTCTTC. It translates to CASSYSSTANEQFF.

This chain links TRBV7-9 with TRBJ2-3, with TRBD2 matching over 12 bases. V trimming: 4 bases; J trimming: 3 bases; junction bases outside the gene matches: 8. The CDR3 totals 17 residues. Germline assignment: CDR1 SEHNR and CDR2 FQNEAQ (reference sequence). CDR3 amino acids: CASSYSSGGAGTDTQYF. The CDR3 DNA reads TGTGCCAGCAGCTATTCTAGCGGGGGGGCCGGGACAGATACGCAGTATTTT.

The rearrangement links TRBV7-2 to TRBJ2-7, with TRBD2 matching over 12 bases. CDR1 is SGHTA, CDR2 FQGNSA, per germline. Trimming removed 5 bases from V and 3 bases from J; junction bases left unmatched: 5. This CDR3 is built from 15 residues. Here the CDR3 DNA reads TGTGCCAGCAGCCGTGCTAGCGGGGGGGTCTACGAGCAGTACTTC. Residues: CASSRASGGVYEQYF.